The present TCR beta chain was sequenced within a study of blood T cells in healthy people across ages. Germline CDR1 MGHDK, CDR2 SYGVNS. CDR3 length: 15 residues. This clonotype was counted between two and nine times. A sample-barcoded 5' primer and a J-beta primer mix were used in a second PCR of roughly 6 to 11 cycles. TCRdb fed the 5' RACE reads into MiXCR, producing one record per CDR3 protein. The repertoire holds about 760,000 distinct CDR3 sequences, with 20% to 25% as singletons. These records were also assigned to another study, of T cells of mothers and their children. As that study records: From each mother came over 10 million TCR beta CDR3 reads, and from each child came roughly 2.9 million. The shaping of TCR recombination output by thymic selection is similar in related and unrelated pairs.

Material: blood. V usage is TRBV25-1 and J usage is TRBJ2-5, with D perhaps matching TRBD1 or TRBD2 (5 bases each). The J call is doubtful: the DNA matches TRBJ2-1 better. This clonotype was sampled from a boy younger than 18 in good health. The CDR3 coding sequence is TGTGCCAGCAGTGATCCGGGGCCGATCTACAATGAGCAGTTCTTC. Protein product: CASSDPGPIYNEQFF.